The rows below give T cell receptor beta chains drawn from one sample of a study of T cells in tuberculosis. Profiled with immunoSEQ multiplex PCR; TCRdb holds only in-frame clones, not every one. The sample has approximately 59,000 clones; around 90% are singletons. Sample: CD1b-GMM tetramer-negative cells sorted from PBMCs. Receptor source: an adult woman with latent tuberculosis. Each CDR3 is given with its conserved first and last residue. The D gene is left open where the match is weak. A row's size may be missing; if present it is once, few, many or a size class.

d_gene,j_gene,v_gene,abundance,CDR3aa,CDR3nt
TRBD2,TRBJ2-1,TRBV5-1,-,CASSLGLAGTDEQFF,TGCGCCAGCAGCTTGGGGCTAGCGGGGACGGATGAGCAGTTCTTC
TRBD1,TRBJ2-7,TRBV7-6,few,CASSAIAGGVGYEQYF,TGTGCCAGCAGCGCGATAGCAGGGGGCGTGGGCTACGAGCAGTACTTC
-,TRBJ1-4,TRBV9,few,CASSVTPGEKLFF,TGTGCCAGCAGCGTGACTCCCGGTGAAAAACTGTTTTTT
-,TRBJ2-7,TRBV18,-,CASSPGQVGSYEQYF,TGTGCCAGCTCACCAGGGCAGGTGGGCTCCTACGAGCAGTACTTC
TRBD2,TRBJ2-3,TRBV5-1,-,CASSLVRLAGAADTQYF,TGCGCCAGCAGCTTGGTTCGGCTAGCGGGAGCCGCAGATACGCAGTATTTT
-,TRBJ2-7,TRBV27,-,CASSSIYEQYF,TGTGCCAGCAGTTCCATCTACGAGCAGTACTTC
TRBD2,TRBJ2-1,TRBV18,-,CASSISGGVGNEQFF,TGTGCCAGCTCAATCAGCGGGGGGGTCGGAAATGAGCAGTTCTTC
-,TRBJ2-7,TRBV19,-,CASSIAPRSAGGYYEQYF,TGTGCCAGTAGTATAGCCCCCCGCAGCGCGGGCGGGTACTACGAGCAGTACTTC
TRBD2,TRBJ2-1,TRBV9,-,CASSVDAGGTGNEQFF,TGTGCCAGCAGCGTAGACGCGGGAGGTACGGGCAATGAGCAGTTCTTC
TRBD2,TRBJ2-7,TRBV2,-,CASSVDSGGPRSYEQYF,TGTGCCAGCAGTGTAGATAGCGGGGGGCCTCGGTCCTACGAGCAGTACTTC
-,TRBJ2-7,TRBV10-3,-,CAIMDIYYEQYF,TGTGCCATCATGGACATCTACTACGAGCAGTACTTC
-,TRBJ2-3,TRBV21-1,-,CASSNVGAGGIDTQYF,TGTGCCAGCAGCAACGTCGGCGCGGGAGGTATAGATACGCAGTATTTT
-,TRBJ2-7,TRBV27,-,CASSLGSRYEQYF,TGTGCCAGCAGTTTGGGCTCCCGCTACGAGCAGTACTTC
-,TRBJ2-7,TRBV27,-,CASSLARVGYEQYF,TGTGCCAGCAGTTTGGCCAGGGTCGGCTACGAGCAGTACTTC
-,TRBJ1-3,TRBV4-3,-,CASSLGSSGNTIYF,TGCGCCAGCAGCCTCGGGTCCTCTGGAAACACCATATATTTT
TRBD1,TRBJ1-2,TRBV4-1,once,CASSLTEKGALANYGYTF,TGCGCCAGCAGCCTCACCGAGAAGGGGGCATTAGCTAACTATGGCTACACCTTC
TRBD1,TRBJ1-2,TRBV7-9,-,CASSPTGTGAYNGYTF,TGTGCCAGCAGCCCCACCGGGACAGGGGCTTACAATGGCTACACCTTC
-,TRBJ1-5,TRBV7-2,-,CASSPYTGPYSNQPQHF,TGTGCCAGCAGCCCCTACACAGGGCCTTATAGCAATCAGCCCCAGCATTTT
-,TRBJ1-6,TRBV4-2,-,CASSQDPVTESSYNSPLHF,TGTGCCAGCAGCCAAGATCCTGTGACAGAGAGCTCCTATAATTCACCCCTCCACTTT
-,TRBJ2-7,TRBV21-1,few,CASSKGYYSFFDSYEQYF,TGTGCCAGCAGCAAAGGATACTATTCTTTTTTCGACTCCTACGAGCAGTACTTC
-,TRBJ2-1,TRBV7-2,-,CATSPRMSYNEQFF,TGTGCCACCTCCCCGCGGATGTCCTACAATGAGCAGTTCTTC
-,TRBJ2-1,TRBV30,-,CAWSSFGGANEQFF,TGTGCCTGGAGTTCCTTTGGGGGGGCCAATGAGCAGTTCTTC